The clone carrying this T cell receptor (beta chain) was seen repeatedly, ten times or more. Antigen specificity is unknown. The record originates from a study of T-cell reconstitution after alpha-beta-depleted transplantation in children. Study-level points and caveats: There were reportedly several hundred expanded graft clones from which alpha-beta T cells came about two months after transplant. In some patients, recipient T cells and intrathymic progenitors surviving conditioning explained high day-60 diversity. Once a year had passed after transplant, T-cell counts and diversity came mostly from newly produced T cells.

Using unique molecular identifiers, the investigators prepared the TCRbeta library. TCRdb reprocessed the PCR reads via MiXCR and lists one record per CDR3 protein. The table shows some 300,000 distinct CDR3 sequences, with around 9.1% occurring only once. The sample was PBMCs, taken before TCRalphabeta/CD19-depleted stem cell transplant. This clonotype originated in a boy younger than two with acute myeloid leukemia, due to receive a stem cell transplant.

The CDR3, as DNA: TGTGCCAGCAGTTTCTACAGGGGGCCCAGGAGGAATGAGCAGTTCTTC. Encoded protein: CASSFYRGPRRNEQFF. The chain is built from TRBV12-3 or TRBV12-4 and TRBJ2-1; 9 bases are shared with TRBD1. This CDR3 has 16 residues. After removal of 3 bases from V and 7 bases from J, the junction contained 10 bases not matched to a gene.